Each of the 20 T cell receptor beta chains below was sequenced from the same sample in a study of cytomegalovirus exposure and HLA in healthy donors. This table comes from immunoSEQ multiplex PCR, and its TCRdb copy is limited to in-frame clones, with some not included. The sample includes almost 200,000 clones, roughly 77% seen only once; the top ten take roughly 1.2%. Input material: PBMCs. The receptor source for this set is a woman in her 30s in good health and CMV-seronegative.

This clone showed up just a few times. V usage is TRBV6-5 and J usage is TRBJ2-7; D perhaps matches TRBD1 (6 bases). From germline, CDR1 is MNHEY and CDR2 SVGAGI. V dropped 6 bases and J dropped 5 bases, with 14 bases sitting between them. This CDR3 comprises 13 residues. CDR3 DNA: TGTGCCAGCAGGGATACAGGGATCCACGAGCAGTACTTC. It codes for CASRDTGIHEQYF.

The CDR3 nucleotides are TGTGCCAGTAGGAGGGCCAGTGAAAAACTGTTTTTT. Its protein is CASRRASEKLFF. The genes are TRBV19 and TRBJ1-4; D ambiguous. The ends were cut back, 6 bases at V and 7 bases at J, with 9 bases in the middle. The length of the CDR3 is 12 residues. Germline CDR1 LNHDA, CDR2 SQIVND (reference sequence).

In DNA form, the CDR3 reads TGTGCCAGCTCACCCGGAGGACCGGGCAATCAGCCCCAGCATTTT. Amino acids: CASSPGGPGNQPQHF. This chain connects TRBV18 to TRBJ1-5, with D uncertain. The CDR3 loop spans 15 amino acids. CDR1 KGHSH and CDR2 LQKENI come from the germline V gene. V dropped 3 bases and J dropped 2 bases, with 11 bases sitting between them.

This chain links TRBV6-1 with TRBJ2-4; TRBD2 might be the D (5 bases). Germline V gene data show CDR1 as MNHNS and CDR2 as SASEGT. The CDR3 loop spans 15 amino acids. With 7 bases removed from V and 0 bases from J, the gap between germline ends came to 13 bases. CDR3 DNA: TGTGCCAGCATGGAGCGGAGCCTAGCCAAAAACATTCAGTACTTC. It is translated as CASMERSLAKNIQYF.

The CDR3 here is CASSPRYRGGKETQYF. In nucleotides, the CDR3 is TGTGCCAGCAGCCCAAGATACAGGGGGGGGAAAGAGACCCAGTACTTC. The chain joins TRBV7-9 to TRBJ2-5; TRBD1 might be the D (8 bases). V was clipped by 5 bases and J by 3 bases, with 19 bases between them. The germline CDR1 and CDR2 sequences are SEHNR and FQNEAQ (reference sequence). The CDR3 length is 16 residues.

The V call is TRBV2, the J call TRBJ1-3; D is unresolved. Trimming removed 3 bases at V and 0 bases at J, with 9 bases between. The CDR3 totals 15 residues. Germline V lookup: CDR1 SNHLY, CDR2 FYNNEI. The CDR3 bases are TGTGCCAGCAGTGAGGCGGCAGTCTCTGGAAACACCATATATTTT. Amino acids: CASSEAAVSGNTIYF.

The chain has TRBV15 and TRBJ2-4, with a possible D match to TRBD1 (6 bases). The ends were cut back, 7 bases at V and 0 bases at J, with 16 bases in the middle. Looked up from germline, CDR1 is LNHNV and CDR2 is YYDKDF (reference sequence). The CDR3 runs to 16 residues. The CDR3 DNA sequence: TGTGCCACCAACCACGTAGGGGGTGTAGCCAAAAACATTCAGTACTTC. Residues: CATNHVGGVAKNIQYF.

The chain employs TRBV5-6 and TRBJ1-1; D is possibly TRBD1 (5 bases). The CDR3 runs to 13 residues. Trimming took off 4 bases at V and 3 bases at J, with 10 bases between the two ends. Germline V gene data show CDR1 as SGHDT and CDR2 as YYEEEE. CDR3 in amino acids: CASSGGLDTEAFF. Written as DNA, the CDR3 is TGTGCCAGCAGCGGGGGGTTGGACACTGAAGCTTTCTTT.

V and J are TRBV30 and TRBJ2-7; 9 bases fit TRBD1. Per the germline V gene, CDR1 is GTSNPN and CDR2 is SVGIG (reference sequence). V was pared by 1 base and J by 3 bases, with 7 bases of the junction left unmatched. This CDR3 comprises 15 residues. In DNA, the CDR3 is TGTGCCTGGAGTGCCACAGGGGGCGTCGTCTACGAGCAGTACTTC. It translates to CAWSATGGVVYEQYF. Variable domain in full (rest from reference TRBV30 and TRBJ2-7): SQTIHQWPATLVQPVGSPLSLECTVEGTSNPNLYWYRQAAGRGLQLLFYSVGIGQISSEVPQNLSASRPQDRQFILSSKKLLLSDSGFYLCAWSATGGVVYEQYFGPGTRLTVT.

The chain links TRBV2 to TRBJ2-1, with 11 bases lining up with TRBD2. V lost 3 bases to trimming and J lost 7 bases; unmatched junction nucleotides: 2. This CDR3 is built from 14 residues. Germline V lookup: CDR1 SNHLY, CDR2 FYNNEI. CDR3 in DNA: TGTGCCAGCAGTGAGACTAGCGGGAAGAATGAGCAGTTCTTC. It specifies CASSETSGKNEQFF.

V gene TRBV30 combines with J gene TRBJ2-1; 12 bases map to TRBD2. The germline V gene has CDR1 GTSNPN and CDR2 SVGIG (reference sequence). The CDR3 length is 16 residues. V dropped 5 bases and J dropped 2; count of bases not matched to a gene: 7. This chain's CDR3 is CAWFPRLAGAYNEQFF. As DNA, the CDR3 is TGTGCCTGGTTTCCCCGACTAGCGGGGGCCTACAATGAGCAGTTCTTC.

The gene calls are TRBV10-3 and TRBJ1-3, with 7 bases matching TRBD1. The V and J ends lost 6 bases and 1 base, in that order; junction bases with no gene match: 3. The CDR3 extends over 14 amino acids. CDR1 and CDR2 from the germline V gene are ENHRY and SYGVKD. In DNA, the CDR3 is TGTGCCATCAGGGAGACAGGGTCTGGAAACACCATATATTTT. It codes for CAIRETGSGNTIYF.

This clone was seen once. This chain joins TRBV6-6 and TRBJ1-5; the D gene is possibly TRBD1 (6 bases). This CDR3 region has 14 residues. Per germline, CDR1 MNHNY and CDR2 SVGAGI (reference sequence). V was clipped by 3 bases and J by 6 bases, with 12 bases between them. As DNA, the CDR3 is TGTGCCAGCAGTTATTCAGGGGTTGGTCAGCCCCAGCATTTT. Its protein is CASSYSGVGQPQHF.

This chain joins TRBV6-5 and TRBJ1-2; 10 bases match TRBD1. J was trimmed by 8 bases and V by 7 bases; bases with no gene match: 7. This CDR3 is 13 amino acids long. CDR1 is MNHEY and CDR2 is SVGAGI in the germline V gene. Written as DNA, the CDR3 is TGTGCCAGCACCCCGGACAGGGGGTTCGGCTACACCTTC. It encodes CASTPDRGFGYTF.

CDR3 sequence (DNA): TGTGCCTGGAGTGTACATCCGGGGGGCGTCAATCAGCCCCAGCATTTT. It encodes CAWSVHPGGVNQPQHF. The V gene is TRBV30, the J gene TRBJ1-5; TRBD1 might be the D (6 bases). V lost 0 bases, J lost 3 bases, and 15 bases lay in between. The CDR3 has 16 amino acids. Per germline, CDR1 GTSNPN and CDR2 SVGIG (reference sequence).

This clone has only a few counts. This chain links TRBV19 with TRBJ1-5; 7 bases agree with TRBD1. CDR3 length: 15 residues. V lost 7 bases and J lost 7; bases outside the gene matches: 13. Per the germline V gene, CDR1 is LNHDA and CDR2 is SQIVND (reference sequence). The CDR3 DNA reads TGTGCCAGTACTAATAGGGGACAGCCCGGGCAGCCCCAGCATTTT. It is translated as CASTNRGQPGQPQHF.

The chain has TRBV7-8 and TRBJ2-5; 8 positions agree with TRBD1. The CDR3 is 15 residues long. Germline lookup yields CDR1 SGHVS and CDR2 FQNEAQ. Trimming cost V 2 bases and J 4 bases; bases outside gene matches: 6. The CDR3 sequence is CASSLSTGQGETQYF. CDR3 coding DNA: TGTGCCAGCAGCTTATCTACAGGACAGGGAGAGACCCAGTACTTC.

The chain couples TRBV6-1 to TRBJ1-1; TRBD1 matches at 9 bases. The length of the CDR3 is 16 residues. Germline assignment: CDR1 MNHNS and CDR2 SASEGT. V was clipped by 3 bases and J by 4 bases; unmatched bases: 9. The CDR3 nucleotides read TGTGCCAGCAGTGAGGATACAGGGGGCGGAGGCACTGAAGCTTTCTTT. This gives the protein CASSEDTGGGGTEAFF.

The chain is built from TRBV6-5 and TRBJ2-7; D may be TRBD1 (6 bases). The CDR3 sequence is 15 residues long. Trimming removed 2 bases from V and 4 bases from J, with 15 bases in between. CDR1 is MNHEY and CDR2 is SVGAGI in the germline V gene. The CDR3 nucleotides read TGTGCCAGCAGTTACACTCATCAGGGGATTTACGAGCAGTACTTC. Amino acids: CASSYTHQGIYEQYF.

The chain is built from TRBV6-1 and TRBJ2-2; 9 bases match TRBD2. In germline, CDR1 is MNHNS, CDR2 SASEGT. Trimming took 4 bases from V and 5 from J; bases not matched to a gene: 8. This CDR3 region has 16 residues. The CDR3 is CASSGLAGFSTGELFF. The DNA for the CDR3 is TGTGCCAGCAGTGGTCTAGCGGGGTTTTCGACCGGGGAGCTGTTTTTT.